This T cell receptor beta chain stems from a study of long-term antiretroviral therapy in people with HIV. Germline CDR1 is SNHLY and CDR2 is FYNNEI. Trimming cost V 2 bases and J 4 bases; bases outside gene matches: 4. This CDR3 comprises 15 residues. Sequencing relied on immunoSEQ assay v3.0, run at survey level. Clones were read by immunoSEQ multiplex PCR, and TCRdb kept only the in-frame ones, dropping some. The table lists under 25,000 clones, 65% to 80% of them singletons, with almost 9.5% in the top ten. As to this clone: Its cognate antigen is unknown.

Study results and caveats: Regardless of time point, clones expanded before ART dominated the repertoire.

This TCR was recovered from a man aged 18 to 29 with HIV. Here the sequenced sample was unsorted PBMCs, taken 0.5 years before starting antiretroviral therapy. V and J are TRBV2 and TRBJ1-2; 10 nucleotides line up with TRBD1. The CDR3 DNA is TGTGCCAGCAGTGAACGGGACAGGGGACGCTATGGCTACACCTTC. This codes for CASSERDRGRYGYTF.